Below are 10 T cell receptor beta chains sequenced from a single sample in a study of T cell responses to AZD1222 COVID-19 vaccine. Only in-frame clones appear in the TCRdb table, and some are missing; sequencing was by immunoSEQ multiplex PCR. Of roughly 200,000 clones in the sample, just under 95% were seen once. Sequenced here: peripheral blood, sampled 28 days after the second dose of the MenACWY control vaccine. The source of these receptors is an adult who received the MenACWY meningococcal vaccine as a control.

This clone showed up many times. The chain couples TRBV20-1 to TRBJ1-6; perhaps TRBD1 as D (5 bases). CDR3 length: 11 residues. Per the germline V gene, CDR1 is DFQATT and CDR2 is SNEGSKA (reference sequence). In DNA, the CDR3 is TGCAGACATAACAGGCCTTCACCCCTCCACTTT. This sequence encodes CRHNRPSPLHF.

DNA of the CDR3: TGTGCCAGCAGCTTAGGACAGGGTGTGAACGAGCAGTACTTC. Encoded protein: CASSLGQGVNEQYF. This rearrangement joins TRBV6-5 to TRBJ2-7; 8 bases agree with TRBD1. With 6 bases clipped from V and 5 bases from J, the junction kept 9 bases outside the gene matches. CDR1 MNHEY and CDR2 SVGAGI come from the germline V gene. The CDR3 length is 14 residues.

The chain has TRBV5-5 and TRBJ2-7; D uncertain. Trimming left V 1 base short and J 2 bases short, with 7 bases between. Germline V gives CDR1 SGHKS, CDR2 YYEKEE (reference sequence). The CDR3 extends over 13 amino acids. The CDR3 DNA follows: TGTGCCAGCAGCTTGTGGTCGGCCTACGAGCAGTACTTC. It encodes CASSLWSAYEQYF. Full variable domain (outside the CDR3, taken from reference TRBV5-5 and TRBJ2-7): DAGVTQSPTHLIKTRGQQVTLRCSPISGHKSVSWYQQVLGQGPQFIFQYYEKEERGRGNFPDRFSARQFPNYSSELNVNALLLGDSALYLCASSLWSAYEQYFGPGTRLTVT.

The V call is TRBV5-5, the J call TRBJ1-4; TRBD1 might be the D (5 bases). The CDR3 has 13 amino acids. Per the germline V gene, CDR1 is SGHKS and CDR2 is YYEKEE (reference sequence). The germline V and J ends were trimmed by 4 bases and 5 bases, with 9 bases remaining between them. DNA of the CDR3: TGTGCCAGCAGCGGGGGGTTCAATGAAAAACTGTTTTTT. Amino acids: CASSGGFNEKLFF.

J is TRBJ2-5 and V is TRBV5-1; TRBD2 matches at 11 bases. Germline V gene sequence: CDR1 SGHRS, CDR2 YFSETQ. V lost 4 bases and J lost 1; bases outside the gene matches: 6. The length of the CDR3 is 16 residues. The CDR3 DNA follows: TGCGCCAGCAGCCCACCGACTAGCGGGGCCCAAGAGACCCAGTACTTC. Its protein product is CASSPPTSGAQETQYF.

CDR3 sequence reads: CASSVVGYGYTF. The CDR3 coding sequence is TGTGCCAGCAGTGTAGTCGGCTATGGCTACACCTTC. The gene calls are TRBV2 and TRBJ1-2; D unclear. CDR1 is SNHLY, CDR2 FYNNEI, per germline. This CDR3 is built from 12 residues. V was trimmed by 4 bases and J by 4 bases, leaving 7 bases between them.

In DNA form, the CDR3 reads TGCGCCAGCAGCTTACCTACAGGGATCGCCTACGAGCAGTACTTC. Encoded protein: CASSLPTGIAYEQYF. The chain carries TRBV5-1 and TRBJ2-7; TRBD1 might be the D (6 bases). The germline CDR1 and CDR2 sequences are SGHRS and YFSETQ. The ends were cut back, 2 bases at V and 2 bases at J, with 14 bases in the middle. CDR3 length: 15 residues. Based on the CDR3 plus reference TRBV5-1 and TRBJ2-7, the full variable domain is KAGVTQTPRYLIKTRGQQVTLSCSPISGHRSVSWYQQTPGQGLQFLFEYFSETQRNKGNFPGRFSGRQFSNSRSEMNVSTLELGDSALYLCASSLPTGIAYEQYFGPGTRLTVT.

The CDR3 coding sequence is TGTGCCAGTAGTACGGTTACTAATTCACCCCTCCACTTT. Translated, it gives CASSTVTNSPLHF. This rearrangement joins TRBV19 to TRBJ1-6; D unresolved. There are 13 residues in the CDR3. Between the trimmed V and J ends, which lost 4 bases and 6 bases, there was a span of 7 bases. The V gene's germline CDR1 is LNHDA and CDR2 SQIVND (reference sequence).

The gene calls are TRBV19 and TRBJ1-1; a possible D gene is TRBD1 (6 bases). Germline CDR1 is LNHDA and CDR2 is SQIVND (reference sequence). This CDR3 contains 14 residues. Trimming removed 6 bases at V and 5 bases at J, with 16 bases between. As DNA, the CDR3 is TGTGCCAGTAGCCACCCGACAGGATTGACTGAAGCTTTCTTT. It yields the protein CASSHPTGLTEAFF.

The rearrangement uses TRBV5-1 and TRBJ1-6, with a weak D call TRBD1 (6 bases). Germline V CDR1 and CDR2: SGHRS, YFSETQ. V lost 5 bases and J 8 bases, leaving 14 bases between the germline ends. This CDR3 region has 14 residues. The CDR3 region is CASRFPGGHSPLHF. DNA for the CDR3: TGCGCCAGCAGGTTCCCCGGGGGGCATTCACCCCTCCACTTT.